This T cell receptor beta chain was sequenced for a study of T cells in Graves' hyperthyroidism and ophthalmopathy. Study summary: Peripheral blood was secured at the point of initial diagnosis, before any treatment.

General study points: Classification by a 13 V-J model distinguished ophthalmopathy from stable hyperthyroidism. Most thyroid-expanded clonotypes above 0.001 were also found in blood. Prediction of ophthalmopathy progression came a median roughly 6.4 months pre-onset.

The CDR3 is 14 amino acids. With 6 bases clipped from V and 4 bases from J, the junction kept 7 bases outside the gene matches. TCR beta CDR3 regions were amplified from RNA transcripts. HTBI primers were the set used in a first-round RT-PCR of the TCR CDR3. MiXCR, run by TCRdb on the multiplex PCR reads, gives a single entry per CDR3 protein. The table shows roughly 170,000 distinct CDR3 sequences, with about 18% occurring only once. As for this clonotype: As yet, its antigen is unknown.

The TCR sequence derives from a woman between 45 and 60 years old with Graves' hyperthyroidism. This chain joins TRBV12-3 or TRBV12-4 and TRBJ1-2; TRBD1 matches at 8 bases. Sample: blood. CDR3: CASSDTGGSYGYTF. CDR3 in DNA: TGTGCCAGCAGCGATACAGGGGGTTCCTATGGCTACACCTTC.